The 21 T cell receptor beta chains reported below all come from one sample, sequenced in a study of T cells in Graves' hyperthyroidism and ophthalmopathy. Amplified regions were TCR beta CDR3 sequences from RNA transcripts. First-round RT-PCR targeting the TCR CDR3 was performed with the HTBI primer set. MiXCR was run by TCRdb on the multiplex PCR reads, yielding one entry per CDR3 protein. Altogether 650,000 to 800,000 distinct CDR3 sequences are present, just under 45% being singletons, with the ten largest covering under 8%. The material sequenced was peripheral blood or thyroid tissue (not recorded which). These receptors were taken from an adult man with Graves' disease, either hyperthyroidism or ophthalmopathy (not recorded which).

The J gene is TRBJ1-3, the V gene TRBV10-3; unclear D gene. The germline gives CDR1 ENHRY, CDR2 SYGVKD. The CDR3 sequence is 13 residues long. The V end lost 3 bases, the J end lost 8 bases, and 11 bases lay between the germline ends. The CDR3 loop reads CAISEQREDTIYF. CDR3 nucleotides: TGTGCCATCAGTGAACAACGGGAGGACACCATATATTTT.

For the CDR3, the DNA is TGTGCCAGCAGTTACCCAGTGACAGGGAATCAGCCCCAGCATTTT. It encodes CASSYPVTGNQPQHF. This chain uses TRBV6-5 with TRBJ1-5; 7 bases map to TRBD1. Trimming cost V 2 bases and J 4 bases; bases outside gene matches: 5. CDR1 is MNHEY, CDR2 SVGAGI, per germline. This CDR3 spans 15 amino acids.

The CDR3 DNA is TGTGCCACCAGTGCGGCTGACTATCAGCCCCAGCATTTT. Its translation is CATSAADYQPQHF. This sequence joins TRBV24-1 and TRBJ1-5; no reliable D call. The V and J ends lost 5 bases and 5 bases respectively, with 9 bases between them. This CDR3 contains 13 residues. CDR1 KGHDR and CDR2 SFDVKD come from the germline V gene.

This clonotype was seen ten or more times. The chain uses TRBV10-1 and TRBJ2-2, with no clear D. Trimming shortened V by 7 bases and J by 0 bases, and 3 bases separated the two germline ends. This CDR3 comprises 12 residues. Looked up from germline, CDR1 is WNHNN and CDR2 is SYGVQD (reference sequence). The CDR3 bases are TGCGCCAGCAAGGCGAACACCGGGGAGCTGTTTTTT. Translated, it gives CASKANTGELFF.

The rearrangement joins TRBV6-5 to TRBJ1-3, with D tentatively TRBD1 (5 bases). From germline, CDR1 is MNHEY and CDR2 SVGAGI. V was pared by 2 bases and J by 3 bases, with 14 bases between. The CDR3 loop spans 16 amino acids. CDR3 in amino acids: CASSYQDTAFGNTIYF. Written as DNA, the CDR3 is TGTGCCAGCAGTTACCAGGACACAGCGTTTGGAAACACCATATATTTT.

Ten or more counts support this clonotype. V gene TRBV2 combines with J gene TRBJ2-5; D gene uncertain. The ends were cut back, 3 bases at V and 4 bases at J, with 9 bases in the middle. Looked up from germline, CDR1 is SNHLY and CDR2 is FYNNEI. The CDR3 runs to 13 residues. The CDR3 nucleotides read TGTGCCAGCAGTGATAACTATGGAGAGACCCAGTACTTC. Its translation is CASSDNYGETQYF.

This clonotype was observed a few times. The chain uses TRBV19 and TRBJ1-5, with 9 nucleotides matching TRBD1. CDR1 is LNHDA, CDR2 SQIVND, per germline (reference sequence). The CDR3 sequence is 15 residues long. J lost 4 bases, V lost 3 bases, and 4 bases had no gene match. The CDR3 loop reads CASSIGTGRNQPQHF. CDR3 coding DNA: TGTGCCAGTAGTATCGGGACAGGGAGGAATCAGCCCCAGCATTTT.

The table lists this clonotype with many counts. The chain recombines TRBV29-1 with TRBJ2-5, with 8 bases lining up with TRBD2. From germline, CDR1 is SQVTM and CDR2 ANQGSEA. The CDR3 covers 13 residues. Losses at the gene ends were 3 bases for V and 4 bases for J; bases not matched to a gene: 4. The CDR3 DNA reads TGCAGCGTTGAGGGTGCGGGGGGAGAGACCCAGTACTTC. Translation: CSVEGAGGETQYF.

This clonotype was counted a few times. This chain connects TRBV13 to TRBJ1-3; the D is unclear. The germline CDR1 and CDR2 sequences are PRHDT and FYEKMQ (reference sequence). The CDR3 length is 15 residues. Trimming stripped 3 bases from V and 0 bases from J, with 9 bases between. CDR3 protein: CASSFNPSSGNTIYF. DNA of the CDR3: TGTGCCAGCAGCTTTAACCCGAGCTCTGGAAACACCATATATTTT.

This clonotype was seen only a few times. The chain carries TRBV19 and TRBJ1-2; 7 bases line up with TRBD1. The V segment lost 6 bases and the J segment 2 bases; nucleotides outside the gene matches: 6. Germline values: CDR1 LNHDA, CDR2 SQIVND (reference sequence). The CDR3 spans 14 residues. The CDR3 here is CASRNPGQNYGYTF. The CDR3 DNA is TGTGCCAGTAGGAACCCGGGACAGAACTATGGCTACACCTTC.

This clonotype was counted many times. V usage is TRBV2 and J usage is TRBJ1-2; perhaps TRBD1 as D (5 bases). Trimming pared 3 bases from V and 4 bases from J, leaving 12 bases between. The CDR3 contains 14 residues. Per germline, CDR1 SNHLY and CDR2 FYNNEI. CDR3 bases: TGTGCCAGCAGTGAGGCAGGGCTAAGCTATGGCTACACCTTC. Protein sequence: CASSEAGLSYGYTF.

V gene TRBV29-1 combines with J gene TRBJ2-2; 14 bases align to TRBD2. CDR1 and CDR2 from the germline V gene are SQVTM and ANQGSEA. The CDR3 spans 14 residues. The V segment lost 7 bases and the J segment 5 bases; nucleotides outside the gene matches: 3. The chain's CDR3 is CSGGLAGATGELFF. The CDR3 nucleotides read TGCAGCGGGGGACTAGCGGGGGCGACCGGGGAGCTGTTTTTT.

The V call is TRBV20-1, the J call TRBJ2-5, with no clear D. The CDR3 spans 13 residues. V was cut by 0 bases and J by 7 bases, with 12 bases left in between. The germline V gene encodes CDR1 DFQATT and CDR2 SNEGSKA (reference sequence). The CDR3 DNA sequence: TGCAGTGCTAGAGATCAAGGTCGAGGGACCCAGTACTTC. This translates into CSARDQGRGTQYF.

In this sample, this clonotype turned up many times. The rearrangement links TRBV12-3 or TRBV12-4 to TRBJ1-3, with a tentative D call TRBD1 (5 bases). The CDR3 length is 13 residues. The V gene lost 9 bases and the J gene lost 0 bases, with 9 bases spanning the gap. The CDR3 bases are TGTGCCAGTGGTGACAGCTCTGGAAACACCATATATTTT. Translation gives CASGDSSGNTIYF.

For this clonotype: A junction end diverges from the germline sequence, so it may reflect a read error. The CDR3 sequence: CASSAGLGTSQNIQYF. The CDR3 DNA is TGCGCCAGCAGTGCGGGGTTGGGGACTTCGCAAAACATTCAGTACTTC. The V call is TRBV2, the J call TRBJ2-7, with D perhaps TRBD2 (6 bases). The DNA end is more similar to TRBJ2-4, so the J call may be wrong. The CDR3 runs to 16 residues. Germline V gene sequence: CDR1 SNHLY, CDR2 FYNNEI.

In this sample, this clonotype turned up many times. The chain joins TRBV12-3 or TRBV12-4 to TRBJ2-5; no reliable D call. V gave up 8 bases and J gave up 1 base, with 8 bases separating them. The CDR3 is made up of 12 amino acids. CDR3 DNA: TGTGCCAGCTCGGGCGGCCAAGAGACCCAGTACTTC. It is translated as CASSGGQETQYF.

This clonotype was picked up one time. V is TRBV7-2 and J is TRBJ1-6; 8 nucleotides agree with TRBD1. Germline trimming cut 3 bases from V and 7 bases from J; bases unmatched to any gene: 5. CDR1 is SGHTA and CDR2 is FQGNSA in the germline V gene. There are 15 residues in the CDR3. The CDR3 sequence: CASSLDQGANSPLHF. CDR3 DNA sequence: TGTGCCAGCAGCTTGGACCAGGGGGCGAATTCACCCCTCCACTTT.

The chain is built from TRBV15 and TRBJ1-6, with D hard to call. V lost 3 bases to trimming and J lost 11 bases, with 14 bases between them. The germline CDR1 and CDR2 sequences are LNHNV and YYDKDF (reference sequence). The CDR3 sequence is 14 residues long. CDR3 coding DNA: TGTGCCACCAGCAGTGAAGTTGGGGATACACCCCTCCACTTT. Its protein is CATSSEVGDTPLHF.

This clonotype was seen a handful of times. This chain connects TRBV9 to TRBJ2-7, with 10 bases fitting TRBD1. The CDR3 extends over 16 amino acids. Germline trimming cut 8 bases from V and 2 bases from J; bases unmatched to any gene: 13. Germline loops: CDR1 SGDLS, CDR2 YYNGEE. This CDR3 is CASTPLGQGPTYEQYF. The CDR3 bases are TGTGCCAGTACTCCCTTGGGACAGGGGCCTACCTACGAGCAGTACTTC.

To note about this clonotype: A clone one base away is much larger, so this may be a read error. The V call is TRBV6-1, the J call TRBJ2-2; D possibly corresponds to TRBD2 (5 bases). The CDR3 is made up of 13 amino acids. V was cut by 4 bases and J by 5 bases, with 8 bases left in between. CDR1 and CDR2 from the germline V gene are MNHNS and SASEGT. The CDR3 reads CASSGEPTGELFF. The CDR3 nucleotides are TGTGCCAGCAGTGGGGAGCCAACCGGGGAGCTGTTTTTT.

There are a few counts of this clonotype. The CDR3 DNA is TGTGCCAGCAGCTTGACATTAGCTGAAGCTTTCTTT. Amino acids: CASSLTLAEAFF. The chain couples TRBV5-6 to TRBJ1-1; D not certain. The V end was cut by 1 base, the J end by 6 bases, with 7 bases between. Germline CDR1 reads SGHDT; CDR2 reads YYEEEE. The CDR3 length is 12 residues.